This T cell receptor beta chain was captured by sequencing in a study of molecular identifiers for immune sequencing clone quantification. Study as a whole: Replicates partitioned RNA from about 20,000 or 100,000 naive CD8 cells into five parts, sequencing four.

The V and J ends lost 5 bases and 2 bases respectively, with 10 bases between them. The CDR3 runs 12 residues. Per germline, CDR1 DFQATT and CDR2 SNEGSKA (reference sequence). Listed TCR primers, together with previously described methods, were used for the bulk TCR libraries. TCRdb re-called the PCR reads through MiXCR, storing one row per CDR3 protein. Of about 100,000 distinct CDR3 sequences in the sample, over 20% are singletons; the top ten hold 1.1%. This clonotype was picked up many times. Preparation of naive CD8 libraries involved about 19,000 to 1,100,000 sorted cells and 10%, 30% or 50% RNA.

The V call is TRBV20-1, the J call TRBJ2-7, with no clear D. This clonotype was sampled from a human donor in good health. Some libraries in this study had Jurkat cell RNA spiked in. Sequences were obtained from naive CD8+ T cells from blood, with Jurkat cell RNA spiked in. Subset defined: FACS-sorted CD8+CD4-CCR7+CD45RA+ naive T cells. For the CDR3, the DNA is TGCAGTGCTGAGAGATCAGCCTACGAGCAGTACTTC. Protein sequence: CSAERSAYEQYF.